This T cell receptor beta chain came from a study of blood T cell repertoires in COVID-19 (TCRdb year 2020). Context from the whole study: The collaborator samples originated in the United States, Italy and Spain and spanned the acute and convalescent phases of COVID-19. The prospective study material was composed of cDNA or gDNA derived from T cells, B-cell-depleted T cells, or PBMCs. The dataset comprised deeply sampled blood TCRbeta repertoires from subjects exposed to, actively infected with, or recovered from COVID-19. The repertoires were released in a freely available public database intended as a resource for research on the immune response to SARS-CoV-2. Samples were obtained from the ongoing ImmuneRACE study (first 160 participants) and from over 1,000 subjects provided by 6 global collaborators. The sample metadata nearly always contained a de-identified subject ID, COVID-19 status, age in years and sex. HLA class I and class II types, where available, came from metadata supplied by the sample provider rather than from assay-based typing.

TCRbeta CDR3 regions were amplified from genomic DNA using the immunoSEQ Assay, a bias-controlled multiplex PCR. Turning to the authors' computational methods: Within the assay, amplification of reference gene primers was used to estimate how many nucleated cells each sample contained. To quantify the absolute abundance of each unique TCRbeta CDR3 rearrangement, sequence reads were collapsed and filtered. For each sample, productive Simpson clonality was calculated as the square root of Simpson's diversity index across productive rearrangements. Held by TCRdb, this immuneACCESS table contains in-frame sequences only and omits some clones. Under half of the omission traces to an unresolved V gene where checked; the cause of the rest is unknown. Clone size and V and J calls were adopted from that table, with D and trimming inferred from the DNA. For this sample there are roughly 250,000 clones; roughly 79% appear just once. The ten largest clones capture 2.5% to 3% of the sample.

Concerning this clone: Its binding antigen is unknown. The sample holds no much larger clone one base away, and base qualities are not on file.

Spanning cysteine to phenylalanine, the CDR3 consists of 16 amino acids. The only DNA kept is the CDR3, 48 bases in frame from the first base. After removal of 3 bases from V and 1 base from J, the junction retains 8 bases not matched to a gene. CDR1 and CDR2 are drawn from the germline V gene (reference sequence): LNHDA, SQIVND. Points the paper makes about the study in general: The amount of clinical and demographic metadata varied by source and participant and was provided uncurated.

Collaborating institutions collected whole blood in K2EDTA tubes following their own protocols. For TCRbeta analysis, collaborator samples were shipped as frozen whole blood, as isolated PBMCs, or as DNA extracted from either sample type. This clonotype was obtained from a woman in her sixties or seventies with active or convalescent COVID-19. This sequence uses TRBV19 and TRBJ2-7; 8 central nucleotides agree with TRBD1. The sequencing input was peripheral blood. The sequenced DNA: TGTGCCAGTAGTATCCCCGGACAGGGTGGGTCCTACGAGCAGTACTTC. Translated, it gives CASSIPGQGGSYEQYF.